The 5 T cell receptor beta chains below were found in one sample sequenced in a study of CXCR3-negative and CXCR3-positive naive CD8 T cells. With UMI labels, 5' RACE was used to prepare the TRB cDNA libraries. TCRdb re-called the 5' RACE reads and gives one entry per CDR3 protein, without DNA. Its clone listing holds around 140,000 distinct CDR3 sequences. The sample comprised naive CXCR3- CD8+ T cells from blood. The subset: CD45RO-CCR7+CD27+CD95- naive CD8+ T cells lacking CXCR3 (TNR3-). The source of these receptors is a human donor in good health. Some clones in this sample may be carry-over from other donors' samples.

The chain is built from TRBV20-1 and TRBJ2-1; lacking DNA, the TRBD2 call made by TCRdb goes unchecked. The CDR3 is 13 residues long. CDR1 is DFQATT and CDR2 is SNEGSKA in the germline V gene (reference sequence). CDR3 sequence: CSARESSYNEQFF.

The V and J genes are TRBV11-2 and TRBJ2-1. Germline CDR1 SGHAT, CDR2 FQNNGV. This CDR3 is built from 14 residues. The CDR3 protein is CASSLLEDWNEQFF.

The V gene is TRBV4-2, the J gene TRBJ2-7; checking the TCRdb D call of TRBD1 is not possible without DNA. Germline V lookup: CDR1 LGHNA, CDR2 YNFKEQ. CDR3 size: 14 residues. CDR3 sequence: CASSQAGEGYEQYF.

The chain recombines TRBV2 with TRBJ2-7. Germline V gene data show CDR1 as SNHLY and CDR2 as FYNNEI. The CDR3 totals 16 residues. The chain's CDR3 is CASSESEADGTYEQYF.

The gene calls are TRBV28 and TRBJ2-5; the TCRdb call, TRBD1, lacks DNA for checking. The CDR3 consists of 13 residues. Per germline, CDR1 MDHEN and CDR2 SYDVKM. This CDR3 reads CASRMTGDLPQYF.